This TCR beta chain was identified during a study of cytomegalovirus exposure and HLA in healthy donors. A note on this clone: Antigen specificity is unknown.

In the PCR, 60 Vbeta and 13 Jbeta primers were used. Using immunoSEQ multiplex PCR, the repertoire was profiled, and TCRdb retains in-frame clones only, with some absent. The table lists 150,000 to 200,000 clones, around three quarters of them singletons. There were likely unrecorded immune exposures, though donors were nominally healthy when sampled. CDR1 KGHSH and CDR2 LQKENI come from the germline V gene. V shed 4 bases, J shed 4 bases, and the junction held 5 bases outside the gene matches. This CDR3 is 15 amino acids long. Study-wide findings and caveats: As was reported, the HLA-A and HLA-B alleles of most subjects were accurately predicted from TCR beta sequences. What was likely a sequencing artifact was a cluster of highly shared sequence variants.

Material: PBMCs. The chain employs TRBV18 and TRBJ1-5; 9 positions match TRBD1. The clonotype originates from a woman in her twenties or thirties in good health and CMV-seropositive. CDR3 sequence: CASSLDRGDNQPQHF. DNA of the CDR3: TGTGCCAGCTCACTGGACAGGGGAGATAATCAGCCCCAGCATTTT.